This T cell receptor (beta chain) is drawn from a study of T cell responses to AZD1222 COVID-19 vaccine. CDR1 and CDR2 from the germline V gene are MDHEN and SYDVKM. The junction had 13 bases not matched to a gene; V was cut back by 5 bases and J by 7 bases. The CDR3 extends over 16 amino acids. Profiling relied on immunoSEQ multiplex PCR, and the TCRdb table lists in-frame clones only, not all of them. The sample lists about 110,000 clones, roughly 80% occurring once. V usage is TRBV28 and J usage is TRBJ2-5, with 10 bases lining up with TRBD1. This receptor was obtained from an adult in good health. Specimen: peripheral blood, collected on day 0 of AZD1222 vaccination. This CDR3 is CASSPAGTGAVGTQYF. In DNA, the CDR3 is TGTGCCAGCAGTCCCGCCGGGACAGGGGCTGTCGGGACCCAGTACTTC.